Sequencing of this T cell receptor beta chain was carried out in a study of cytomegalovirus exposure and HLA in healthy donors. The trim removed 3 bases at V and 6 bases at J, leaving 11 bases unmatched. This CDR3 is 16 amino acids long. Looked up from germline, CDR1 is SGHDT and CDR2 is YYEEEE. The donors were members of the validation cohort, which comprised about 120 subjects and was separate from the first cohort of around 700 subjects. Study findings and constraints: Many donors carried some public TCRs, although rarity characterized most TCR sequences.

As for this clone: Antigen specificity is unknown.

The method was immunoSEQ multiplex PCR; TCRdb's version includes in-frame clones alone and lacks a portion of them. The sample has hundreds of thousands of clones; less than 95% are singletons. The rearrangement links TRBV5-6 to TRBJ2-2; 7 positions match TRBD2. The sequence derives from a woman in her twenties or thirties in good health and CMV-seronegative. The sequenced material came from PBMCs. The CDR3 coding sequence is TGTGCCAGCAGCTCCCAAGTCTGGGGGGGTGCCGGGGAGCTGTTTTTT. As protein: CASSSQVWGGAGELFF.